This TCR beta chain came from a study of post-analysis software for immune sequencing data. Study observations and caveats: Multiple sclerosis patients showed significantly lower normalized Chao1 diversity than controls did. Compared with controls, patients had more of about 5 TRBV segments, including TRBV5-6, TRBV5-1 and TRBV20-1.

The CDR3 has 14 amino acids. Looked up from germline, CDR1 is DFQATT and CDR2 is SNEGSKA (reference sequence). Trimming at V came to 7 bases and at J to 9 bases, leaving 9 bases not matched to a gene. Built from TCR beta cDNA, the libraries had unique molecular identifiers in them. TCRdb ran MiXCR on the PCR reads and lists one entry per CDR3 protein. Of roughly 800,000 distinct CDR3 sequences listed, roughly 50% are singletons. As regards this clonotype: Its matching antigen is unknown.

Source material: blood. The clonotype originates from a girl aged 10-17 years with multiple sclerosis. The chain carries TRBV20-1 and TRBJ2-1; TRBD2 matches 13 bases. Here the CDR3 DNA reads TGCAGTGATGGGGGACTAGCGGGATGCGCTGAGCAGTTCTTC. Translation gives CSDGGLAGCAEQFF.